This T cell receptor beta chain was sequenced for a study of blood T cell repertoires in COVID-19. Study at large: Both acute and convalescent COVID-19 samples were obtained from the United States, Italy and Spain. In each case, the material was cDNA or gDNA derived from T cells, B-cell-depleted T cells, or PBMCs.

The CDR3 totals 15 residues. V lost 4 bases to trimming and J lost 4 bases; unmatched junction nucleotides: 10. Germline V gene lookup returns CDR1 LGHNA and CDR2 YNFKEQ. Method: immunoSEQ multiplex PCR; TCRdb's copy keeps in-frame clones and lacks some. The table has hundreds of thousands of clones, about 93% seen once. The chain couples TRBV4-2 to TRBJ2-7; 7 bases align to TRBD1. The TCR was taken from a man between 60 and 75 years old with COVID-19, enrolled during active disease. The sample comprised peripheral blood. CDR3 loop: CASSPSPGQRYEQYF. CDR3 DNA sequence: TGTGCCAGCAGCCCATCACCGGGACAGAGATACGAGCAGTACTTC.